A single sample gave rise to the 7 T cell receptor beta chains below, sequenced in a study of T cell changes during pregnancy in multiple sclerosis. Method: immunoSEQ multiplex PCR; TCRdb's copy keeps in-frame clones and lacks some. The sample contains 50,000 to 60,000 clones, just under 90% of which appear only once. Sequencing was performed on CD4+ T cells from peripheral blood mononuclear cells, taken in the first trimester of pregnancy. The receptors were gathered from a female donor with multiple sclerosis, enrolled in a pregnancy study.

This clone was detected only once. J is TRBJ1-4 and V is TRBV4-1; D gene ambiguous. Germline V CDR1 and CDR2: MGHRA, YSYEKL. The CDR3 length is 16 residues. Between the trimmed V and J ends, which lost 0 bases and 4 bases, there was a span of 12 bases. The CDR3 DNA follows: TGCGCCAGCAGCCAAGATGAGGGCGGAATTAATGAAAAACTGTTTTTT. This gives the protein CASSQDEGGINEKLFF.

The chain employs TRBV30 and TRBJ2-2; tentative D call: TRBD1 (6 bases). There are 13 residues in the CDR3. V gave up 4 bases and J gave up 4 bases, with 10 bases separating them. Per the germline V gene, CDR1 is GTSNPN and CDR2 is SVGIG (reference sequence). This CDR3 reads CAWTRGGTGELFF. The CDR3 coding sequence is TGTGCCTGGACCAGGGGTGGCACCGGGGAGCTGTTTTTT.

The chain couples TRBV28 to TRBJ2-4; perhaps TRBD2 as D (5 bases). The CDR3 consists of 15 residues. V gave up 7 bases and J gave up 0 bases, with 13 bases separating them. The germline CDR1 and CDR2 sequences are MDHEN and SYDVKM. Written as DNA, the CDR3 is TGTGCCAGCAATCGGGGAACCTTAGCCAAAAACATTCAGTACTTC. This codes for CASNRGTLAKNIQYF. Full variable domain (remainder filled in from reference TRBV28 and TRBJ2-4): DVKVTQSSRYLVKRTGEKVFLECVQDMDHENMFWYRQDPGLGLRLIYFSYDVKMKEKGDIPEGYSVSREKKERFSLILESASTNQTSMYLCASNRGTLAKNIQYFGAGTRLSVL.

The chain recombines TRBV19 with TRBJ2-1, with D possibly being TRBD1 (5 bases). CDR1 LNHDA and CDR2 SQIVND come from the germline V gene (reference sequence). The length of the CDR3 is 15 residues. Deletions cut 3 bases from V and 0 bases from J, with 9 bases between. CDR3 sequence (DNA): TGTGCCAGTAGTATGTACAGGAGCTCCTACAATGAGCAGTTCTTC. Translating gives CASSMYRSSYNEQFF.

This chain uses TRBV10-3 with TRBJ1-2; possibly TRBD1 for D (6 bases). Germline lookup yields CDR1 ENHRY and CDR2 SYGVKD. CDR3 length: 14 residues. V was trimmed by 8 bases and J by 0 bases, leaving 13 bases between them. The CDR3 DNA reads TGTGCCATCGGCTCCAGGGGAGCTAACTATGGCTACACCTTC. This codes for CAIGSRGANYGYTF.

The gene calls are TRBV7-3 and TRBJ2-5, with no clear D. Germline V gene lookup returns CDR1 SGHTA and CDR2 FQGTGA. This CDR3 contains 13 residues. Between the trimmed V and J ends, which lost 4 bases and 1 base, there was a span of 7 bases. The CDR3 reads CASSSRAQETQYF. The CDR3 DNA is TGTGCCAGCAGCTCACGAGCCCAAGAGACCCAGTACTTC.

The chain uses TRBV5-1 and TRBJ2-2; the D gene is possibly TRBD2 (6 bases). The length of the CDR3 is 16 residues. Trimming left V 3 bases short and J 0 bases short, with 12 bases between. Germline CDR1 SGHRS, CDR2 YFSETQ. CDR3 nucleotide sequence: TGCGCCAGCAGCTCTCCGGGAGCCGCGAACACCGGGGAGCTGTTTTTT. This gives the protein CASSSPGAANTGELFF.